This TCR beta chain was observed in a study of long-term antiretroviral therapy in people with HIV. Study outcomes and limitations: Whereas controls had wider CDR3 length ranges, HIV repertoires had narrower ones.

The CDR3 loop spans 15 amino acids. V was pared by 4 bases and J by 7 bases, with 5 bases of the junction left unmatched. Running of the v3.0 immunoSEQ assay took place at survey level. It was about 40,000-55,000 T-cell genomes per sample that sequencing targeted. Sequenced by immunoSEQ multiplex PCR; TCRdb stores in-frame clones only, minus some. The sample includes 20,000 to 25,000 clones, approximately 76% of them seen just once. In regard to this clone: The antigen remains undetermined.

This receptor was identified in a woman aged 40 to 50 with HIV. The chain joins TRBV5-3 to TRBJ2-2; 12 positions agree with TRBD1. TRBV5-3 counts as an open reading frame of uncertain function. The sample was unsorted PBMCs, taken roughly 21 months before starting antiretroviral therapy. CDR3 nucleotides: TGTGCCAGAAGCCGGGACAGGGGGCCGGACGGGGAGCTGTTTTTT. As protein: CARSRDRGPDGELFF.